A single sample is the source of the 21 T cell receptor beta chains below, sequenced in a study of cytomegalovirus exposure and HLA in healthy donors. A multiplex PCR was run with 60 Vbeta primers and 13 Jbeta primers. Produced via immunoSEQ multiplex PCR; TCRdb's table is partial and in-frame only. The sample carries some 220,000 clones, 77% recorded once. Sequenced input: PBMCs. All receptors come from a woman aged 55-70 years in good health and CMV-seropositive.

This chain connects TRBV5-5 to TRBJ1-5; 8 bases are a match to TRBD1. Germline lookup yields CDR1 SGHKS and CDR2 YYEKEE (reference sequence). The CDR3 covers 17 residues. Trimming at V came to 4 bases and at J to 3 bases, leaving 12 bases not matched to a gene. In nucleotides, the CDR3 is TGTGCCAGCAGCCCGGGACAGGCCAACCTAGACAATCAGCCCCAGCATTTT. It codes for CASSPGQANLDNQPQHF.

As regards this clone: One junction end does not reproduce the germline sequence, and a read error may be involved. The chain employs TRBV19 and TRBJ2-7, with 13 positions matching TRBD2. Germline V gives CDR1 LNHDA, CDR2 SQIVND (reference sequence). CDR3 length equals 14 residues. The CDR3 DNA is TGTGCCAGTAGTCCCTCCCGGGGGACTAGCGGGGAATCCTTC. As protein: CASSPSRGTSGESF.

This chain uses TRBV6-1 with TRBJ2-7, with 8 bases that match TRBD1. In germline, CDR1 is MNHNS, CDR2 SASEGT. The CDR3 sequence is 15 residues long. With V trimmed by 5 bases and J by 3 bases, 9 bases remained unmatched. The CDR3 reads CASSRQGTVSYEQYF. For the CDR3, the DNA is TGTGCCAGCAGTCGACAGGGGACAGTCAGCTACGAGCAGTACTTC.

The V and J genes are TRBV12-5 and TRBJ1-5; 9 bases line up with TRBD1. J lost 6 bases, V lost 0 bases, and 6 bases had no gene match. The germline V gene has CDR1 LGHNT and CDR2 FRNRAP. The CDR3 is 16 residues long. CDR3 DNA sequence: TGTGCTAGTGGTTTGGTACCGGGACAGGGACCTCAGCCCCAGCATTTT. As protein: CASGLVPGQGPQPQHF.

The gene calls are TRBV28 and TRBJ2-1, with 8 bases aligning to TRBD1. V shed 5 bases and J 1 base; nucleotides not matched to a gene: 7. The CDR3 is made up of 16 amino acids. Germline V gives CDR1 MDHEN, CDR2 SYDVKM. The CDR3 DNA follows: TGTGCCAGCAGTCCTTCAGGGGGCCGGTCCTACAATGAGCAGTTCTTC. As protein: CASSPSGGRSYNEQFF.

This chain uses TRBV6-1 with TRBJ1-4; 8 bases line up with TRBD1. This CDR3 region has 14 residues. V shed 6 bases, J shed 9 bases, and the junction held 9 bases outside the gene matches. From germline, CDR1 is MNHNS and CDR2 SASEGT. CDR3 bases: TGTGCCAGCAGCCAGACAGGGGCAAGAAAAAAACTGTTTTTT. Residues: CASSQTGARKKLFF.

This chain uses TRBV28 with TRBJ1-1; D is perhaps TRBD1 (6 bases). V was trimmed by 6 bases and J by 3 bases, leaving 14 bases between them. Per the germline V gene, CDR1 is MDHEN and CDR2 is SYDVKM. The length of the CDR3 is 14 residues. CDR3 protein: CASSSGQSDTEAFF. DNA for the CDR3: TGTGCCAGCAGCTCCGGACAGTCTGACACTGAAGCTTTCTTT. The whole variable domain, remainder taken from reference TRBV28 and TRBJ1-1, is DVKVTQSSRYLVKRTGEKVFLECVQDMDHENMFWYRQDPGLGLRLIYFSYDVKMKEKGDIPEGYSVSREKKERFSLILESASTNQTSMYLCASSSGQSDTEAFFGQGTRLTVV.

A single count supports this clone. The chain joins TRBV9 to TRBJ2-3; unclear D gene. CDR3 length: 14 amino acids. Trimming removed 3 bases at V and 5 bases at J, with 13 bases between. The germline CDR1 and CDR2 sequences are SGDLS and YYNGEE. DNA of the CDR3: TGTGCCAGCAGCGCTCCAGTCCCCGAAGATACGCAGTATTTT. Translated: CASSAPVPEDTQYF.

The chain carries TRBV15 and TRBJ1-1; 8 bases are a match to TRBD1. Trimming took 0 bases from V and 10 from J; bases not matched to a gene: 10. Germline CDR1 reads LNHNV; CDR2 reads YYDKDF (reference sequence). The CDR3 has 15 residues. The DNA of the CDR3 is TGTGCCACCAGCAGAGATTGGGGCAGGGGGCAGATAGCTTTCTTT. It is translated as CATSRDWGRGQIAFF.

In this sample, this clone turned up once. The chain uses TRBV19 and TRBJ1-1; a weak D match, TRBD1 (5 bases). The CDR3 has 15 amino acids. V lost 9 bases and J 1 base, leaving 18 bases between the germline ends. Germline CDR1 is LNHDA and CDR2 is SQIVND (reference sequence). CDR3 protein: CASLDRNLGNTEAFF. CDR3 nucleotides: TGTGCCAGCCTAGACAGAAACCTCGGGAACACTGAAGCTTTCTTT.

Here the CDR3 reads CAVGGRTRGELFF. The CDR3 nucleotides read TGTGCCGTGGGGGGGCGGACACGCGGGGAGCTGTTTTTT. The rearrangement links TRBV27 to TRBJ2-2; weak D call: TRBD2 (7 bases). CDR1 is MNHEY, CDR2 SMNVEV, per germline (reference sequence). CDR3 size: 13 residues. With 11 bases removed from V and 7 bases from J, the gap between germline ends came to 17 bases.

A remark on this clone: One base away lies a much larger clone, so this may be a sequencing read error. Other DNA sequences within the sample encode an identical CDR3. V gene TRBV9 combines with J gene TRBJ1-1; a weak D match, TRBD1 (6 bases). This CDR3 has 13 amino acids. Germline V gene sequence: CDR1 SGDLS, CDR2 YYNGEE. V was clipped by 3 bases and J by 1 base, with 7 bases between them. In DNA form, the CDR3 reads TGTGCCAGCAGCGCACAGGGGAACACTGAAGCTTTCTTT. Its protein is CASSAQGNTEAFF.

The CDR3 region is CASSAGTQSYEQYF. The CDR3, as DNA: TGTGCCAGCAGTGCCGGGACACAATCCTACGAGCAGTACTTC. This rearrangement joins TRBV6-1 to TRBJ2-7; a weak D match, TRBD1 (6 bases). There are 14 residues in the CDR3. Looked up from germline, CDR1 is MNHNS and CDR2 is SASEGT. V dropped 4 bases and J dropped 1 base, with 11 bases sitting between them.

The V and J genes are TRBV27 and TRBJ1-1; 7 bases match TRBD1. Unmatched junction bases numbered 5, after V lost 4 bases and J lost 6 bases. CDR1 MNHEY and CDR2 SMNVEV come from the germline V gene (reference sequence). This CDR3 has 13 amino acids. The CDR3 region is CASSSGGKAEAFF. CDR3 sequence (DNA): TGTGCCAGCAGTTCAGGGGGTAAGGCTGAAGCTTTCTTT.

In nucleotides, the CDR3 is TGTGCCAGCGCATGGACAGGGCGGAACACTGAAGCTTTCTTT. It translates to CASAWTGRNTEAFF. The chain recombines TRBV6-1 with TRBJ1-1; TRBD1 matches 8 bases. CDR1 is MNHNS and CDR2 is SASEGT in the germline V gene. This CDR3 spans 14 amino acids. V shed 8 bases, J shed 1 base, and the junction held 6 bases outside the gene matches.

The chain joins TRBV25-1 to TRBJ2-3, with a possible D match to TRBD1 (6 bases). The CDR3 is 14 residues long. Germline-derived CDR1 and CDR2 are MGHDK and SYGVNS. Between the trimmed V and J ends, which lost 3 bases and 4 bases, there was a span of 11 bases. The DNA for the CDR3 is TGTGCCAGCAGTGACCCTGGGGGCGCAGATACGCAGTATTTT. Translation: CASSDPGGADTQYF.

This sequence joins TRBV29-1 and TRBJ2-7; TRBD1 matches 9 bases. CDR3 length: 15 amino acids. Germline V gene sequence: CDR1 SQVTM, CDR2 ANQGSEA. V lost 1 base and J lost 0; bases outside the gene matches: 4. CDR3 region: CSVEGTGDSSYEQYF. Here the CDR3 DNA reads TGCAGCGTTGAAGGGACAGGGGATAGCTCCTACGAGCAGTACTTC.

This clone was detected only a few times. The CDR3, as DNA: TGTGCCAGCAGCTCTTGGGCTAGGAGGGAGCAGTACTTC. Translating gives CASSSWARREQYF. The chain joins TRBV7-2 to TRBJ2-7; possibly TRBD2 for D (5 bases). CDR1 and CDR2 (germline): SGHTA, FQGNSA. Trimming took 4 bases from V and 7 from J, leaving 14 bases between them. The CDR3 totals 13 residues.

The chain employs TRBV7-9 and TRBJ1-6, with TRBD1 matching over 7 bases. The germline V gene encodes CDR1 SEHNR and CDR2 FQNEAQ (reference sequence). CDR3 length: 15 amino acids. The V gene end was trimmed by 2 bases and the J gene end by 6 bases; junction bases not matched to a gene: 4. In DNA, the CDR3 is TGTGCCAGCAGCTTAAGTGGGACAGTTAATTCACCCCTCCACTTT. Translated: CASSLSGTVNSPLHF.

CDR3 sequence (DNA): TGTGCCAGCAGCAAGGGGATGAGGACTGAAGCTTTCTTT. Its protein is CASSKGMRTEAFF. V and J are TRBV7-8 and TRBJ1-1; weak D call: TRBD1 (5 bases). Trimming left V 5 bases short and J 5 bases short, with 12 bases between. This CDR3 is built from 13 residues. Germline V CDR1 and CDR2: SGHVS, FQNEAQ.

The gene calls are TRBV7-2 and TRBJ2-7; TRBD1 might be the D (5 bases). Trimming took off 1 base at V and 5 bases at J, with 12 bases between the two ends. The CDR3 covers 14 residues. CDR1 is SGHTA, CDR2 FQGNSA, per germline. The CDR3 DNA sequence: TGTGCCAGCAGCTTAGTAGGGGTTGCGAACGAGCAGTACTTC. Amino acid sequence: CASSLVGVANEQYF.